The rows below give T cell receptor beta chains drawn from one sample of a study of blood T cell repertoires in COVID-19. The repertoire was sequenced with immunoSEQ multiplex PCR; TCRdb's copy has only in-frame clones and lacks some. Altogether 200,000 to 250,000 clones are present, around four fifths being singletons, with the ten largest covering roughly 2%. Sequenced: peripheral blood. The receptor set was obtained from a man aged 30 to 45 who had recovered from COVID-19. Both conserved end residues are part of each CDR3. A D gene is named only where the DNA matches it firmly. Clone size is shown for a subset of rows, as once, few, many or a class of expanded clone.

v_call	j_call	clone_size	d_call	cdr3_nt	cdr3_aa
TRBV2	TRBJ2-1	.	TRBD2	TGTGCCAGCACCCCAGAGGGACTAGGTATTTACAATGAGCAGTTCTTC	CASTPEGLGIYNEQFF
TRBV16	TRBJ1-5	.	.	TGTGCCAGCAGCCAATGGAGCGGGAACAATCAGCCCCAGCATTTT	CASSQWSGNNQPQHF
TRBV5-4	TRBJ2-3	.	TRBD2	TGTGCCAGCAGCTTAGCGGGGGGGCTCTCAACAGATACGCAGTATTTT	CASSLAGGLSTDTQYF
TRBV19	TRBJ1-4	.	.	TGTGCCAGTGCCCTGCGGAATGAAAAACTGTTTTTT	CASALRNEKLFF
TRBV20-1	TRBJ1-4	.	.	TGCAGTGCTCACTGGCGGGAAAAACTGTTTTTT	CSAHWREKLFF
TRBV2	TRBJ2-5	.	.	TGTGCCAGCAGGGGGGGGGCGAGAGAGACCCAGTACTTC	CASRGGARETQYF
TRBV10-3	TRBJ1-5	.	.	TGTGCCATCAGTGAGCTAGGAAGCAATCAGCCCCAGCATTTT	CAISELGSNQPQHF
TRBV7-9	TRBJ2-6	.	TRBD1	TGTGCCAGCAGCTCCCGGACAGGAGACTCTGGGGCCAACGTCCTGACTTTC	CASSSRTGDSGANVLTF
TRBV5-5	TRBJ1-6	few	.	TGTGCCAGCAGCTTGGCCGCCAGTTCCTATAATTCACCCCTCCACTTT	CASSLAASSYNSPLHF
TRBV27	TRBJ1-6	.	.	TGTGCCAGCAATTCGGGGGGGAGCTCCTATAATTCACCCCTCCACTTT	CASNSGGSSYNSPLHF
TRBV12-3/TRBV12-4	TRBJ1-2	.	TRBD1	TGTGCCAGCAGTCGGGACAGGGTCGGCTACACCTTC	CASSRDRVGYTF
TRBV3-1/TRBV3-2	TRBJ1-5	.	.	TGTGCCAGCAGCCAAGGGCCCCCGGGGGGCCAGCCCCAGCATTTT	CASSQGPPGGQPQHF
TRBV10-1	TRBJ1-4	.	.	TGCGCCAGCGAGGACCGGGGGTTTAGTGAAAAACTGTTTTTT	CASEDRGFSEKLFF
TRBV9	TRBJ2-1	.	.	TGTGCCAGCAGCTTGACTTATAATGAGCAGTTCTTC	CASSLTYNEQFF
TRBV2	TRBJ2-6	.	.	TGTGCCAGCAGCCCCGACCCCAGGGACTCTGGGGCCAACGTCCTGACTTTC	CASSPDPRDSGANVLTF
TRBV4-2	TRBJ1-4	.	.	TGTGCCAGCAGCCGTTCCCGGGAAGAAAAACTGTTTTTT	CASSRSREEKLFF
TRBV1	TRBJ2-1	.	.	TGCACCAGCAGCCAAGATTCTATCCGGGCGCGGCGGGTCCTATCGACGGATGAGCAGTTCTTC	CTSSQDSIRARRVLSTDEQFF
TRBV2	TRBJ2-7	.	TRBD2	TGTGCCAGCATAAAACTAGCGGGGAACTACGAGCAGTACTTC	CASIKLAGNYEQYF
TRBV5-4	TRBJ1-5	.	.	TGTGCCAGCACCAAGGTCGGGGAATCTAATCAGCCCCAGCATTTT	CASTKVGESNQPQHF
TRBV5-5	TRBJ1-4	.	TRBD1	TGTGCCAGCAGCTTCCCGGGACAGGGGAATGAAAAACTGTTTTTT	CASSFPGQGNEKLFF
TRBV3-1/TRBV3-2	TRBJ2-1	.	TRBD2	TGTGCCAGCAGCCTTGGACTAGCGGGGGGATACAATGAGCAGTTCTTC	CASSLGLAGGYNEQFF
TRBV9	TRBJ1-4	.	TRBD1	TGTGCCAGCAGCGGGGGGACAGGACGTGGTGAAAAACTGTTTTTT	CASSGGTGRGEKLFF
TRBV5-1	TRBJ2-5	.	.	TGCGCCAGCAGCCTCCGTAGGGACACACAAGAGACCCAGTACTTC	CASSLRRDTQETQYF
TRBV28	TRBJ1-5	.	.	TGTGCCAGCAGTTCCCTTCTAAATCAGCCCCAGCATTTT	CASSSLLNQPQHF
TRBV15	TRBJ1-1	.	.	TGTGCCACCAGCAGAGCAGGGGCGAACACTGAAGCTTTCTTT	CATSRAGANTEAFF
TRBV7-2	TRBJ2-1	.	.	TGTGCCAGCAGCTTAGGGTCCGGGGATGAGCAGTTCTTC	CASSLGSGDEQFF
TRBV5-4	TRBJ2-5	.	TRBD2	TGTGCCAGCAGCTTGATAACGGGGGGGCCCGTGGAGACCCAGTACTTC	CASSLITGGPVETQYF
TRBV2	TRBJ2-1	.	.	TGTGCCAGCAGTGAAATGCTAGCAGGCAATGAGCAGTTCTTC	CASSEMLAGNEQFF
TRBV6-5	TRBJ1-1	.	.	TGTGCCAACAGACAGACTGAAGCTTTCTTT	CANRQTEAFF